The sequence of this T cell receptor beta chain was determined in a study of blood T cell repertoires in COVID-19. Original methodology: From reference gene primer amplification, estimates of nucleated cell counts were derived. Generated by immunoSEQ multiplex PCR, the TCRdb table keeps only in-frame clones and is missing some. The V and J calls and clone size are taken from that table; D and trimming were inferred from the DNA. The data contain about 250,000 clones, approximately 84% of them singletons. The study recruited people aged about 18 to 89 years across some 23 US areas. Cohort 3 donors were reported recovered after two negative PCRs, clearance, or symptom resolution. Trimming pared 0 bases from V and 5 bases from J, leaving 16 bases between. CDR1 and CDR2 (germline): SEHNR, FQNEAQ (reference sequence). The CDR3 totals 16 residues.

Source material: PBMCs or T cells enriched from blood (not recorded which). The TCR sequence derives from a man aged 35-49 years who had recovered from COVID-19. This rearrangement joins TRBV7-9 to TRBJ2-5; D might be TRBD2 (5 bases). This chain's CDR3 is CASSLALASSYETQYF. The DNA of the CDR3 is TGTGCCAGCAGCTTAGCCCTAGCATCGTCATACGAGACCCAGTACTTC.